Described below is a single TCR beta chain sequence and its context. The data stem from a study of cytomegalovirus exposure and HLA in healthy donors. Germline values: CDR1 LNHNV, CDR2 YYDKDF (reference sequence). V lost 0 bases, J lost 7 bases, and 4 bases stayed unmatched. The CDR3 is made up of 15 amino acids. The PCR contained 60 Vbeta and 13 Jbeta primers. Clones were read by immunoSEQ multiplex PCR, and TCRdb kept only the in-frame ones, dropping some. This table holds 29,000 or so clones. The V gene is TRBV15, the J gene TRBJ1-5; 9 bases agree with TRBD1. The receptor's source is a man aged 25-45 years in good health and CMV-seronegative. The sample comprised PBMCs. The CDR3 here is CATSRDGTGLQPQHF. DNA of the CDR3: TGTGCCACCAGCAGAGACGGGACAGGGCTACAGCCCCAGCATTTT. The variable domain in full, completed from reference TRBV15 and TRBJ1-5, reads DAMVIQNPRYQVTQFGKPVTLSCSQTLNHNVMYWYQQKSSQAPKLLFHYYDKDFNNEADTPDNFQSRRPNTSFCFLDIRSPGLGDTAMYLCATSRDGTGLQPQHFGDGTRLSIL.